This section outlines one T cell receptor beta chain sequence together with its context. Its antigen remains unknown. The data belong to a study of shared clonotypes between healthy human individuals. Trimming left V 5 bases short and J 6 bases short, with 13 bases between. Germline-derived CDR1 and CDR2 are SGHAT and FQNNGV. There are 14 residues in the CDR3. Some clones are missing from TCRdb's copy, which holds only in-frame ones; the method was immunoSEQ multiplex PCR. The sample lists a few million clones, 90% to 95% occurring once. Study observations and caveats: Large sequencing depth failed to make sorted-subset sequencing complete, rarefaction showed.

Sequencing was carried out using naive CD4+ T cells sorted from blood. The subset: CD45RA+ positively selected. This receptor was taken from a man aged 18 to 29 in good health. The J gene is TRBJ1-4, the V gene TRBV11-2; D gene unclear. The CDR3 bases are TGTGCCAGCAGCCCCTTGAGGACGGATGAAAAACTGTTTTTT. Amino acids: CASSPLRTDEKLFF. The whole variable domain, filled in from reference TRBV11-2 and TRBJ1-4, reads EAGVAQSPRYKIIEKRQSVAFWCNPISGHATLYWYQQILGQGPKLLIQFQNNGVVDDSQLPKDRFSAERLKGVDSTLKIQPAKLEDSAVYLCASSPLRTDEKLFFGSGTQLSVL.